This T cell receptor (beta chain) was profiled in a study of beta chain features in type 1 diabetes. Trimming stripped 3 bases from V and 5 bases from J, with 16 bases between. Per germline, CDR1 SGHVS and CDR2 FQNEAQ. The CDR3 spans 15 residues. Expressed TCRB transcripts were sequenced because the isolated RNA had all been reverse transcribed beforehand. Profiling relied on immunoSEQ multiplex PCR, and the TCRdb table lists in-frame clones only, not all of them. The data show about 190,000 clones, around 7.9% seen once. General observations from the study: VDJ junctions from patients with type 1 diabetes contained fewer insertions and more deletions. There was a moderate but significant shortening of TCRB CDR3s in all four CD4+ subsets of Type 1 diabetes patients.

This clone was detected only a few times. Its antigen is currently unknown. Sequencing was done on a sample of central memory CD4+ T cells from blood. The receptor was isolated from a man younger than 35 with type 1 diabetes. The chain couples TRBV7-8 to TRBJ2-5; a possible D gene is TRBD2 (7 bases). CDR3: CASSFLRGQGETQYF. Here the CDR3 DNA reads TGTGCCAGCAGCTTTTTGCGGGGGCAGGGGGAGACCCAGTACTTC.